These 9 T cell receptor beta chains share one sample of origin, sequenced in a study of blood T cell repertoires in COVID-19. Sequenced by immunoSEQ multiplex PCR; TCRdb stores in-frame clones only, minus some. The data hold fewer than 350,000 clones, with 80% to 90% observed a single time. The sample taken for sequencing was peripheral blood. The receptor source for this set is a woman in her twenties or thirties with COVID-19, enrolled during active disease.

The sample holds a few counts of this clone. CDR3 in DNA: TGTGCCAGTACCCTGACAGGACTCCCCTACACTGAAGCTTTCTTT. This sequence encodes CASTLTGLPYTEAFF. The chain joins TRBV19 to TRBJ1-1, with a possible D match to TRBD1 (6 bases). CDR1 LNHDA and CDR2 SQIVND come from the germline V gene (reference sequence). CDR3 length equals 15 residues. Between the trimmed V and J ends, which lost 7 bases and 3 bases, there was a span of 18 bases.

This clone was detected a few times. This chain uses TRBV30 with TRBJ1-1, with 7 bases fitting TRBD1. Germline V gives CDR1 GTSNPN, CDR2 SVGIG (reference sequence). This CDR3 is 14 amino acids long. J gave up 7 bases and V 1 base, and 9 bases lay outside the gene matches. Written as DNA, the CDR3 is TGTGCCTGGAGTGAAGGCAGGGGGTCCGGTGAAGCTTTCTTT. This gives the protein CAWSEGRGSGEAFF.

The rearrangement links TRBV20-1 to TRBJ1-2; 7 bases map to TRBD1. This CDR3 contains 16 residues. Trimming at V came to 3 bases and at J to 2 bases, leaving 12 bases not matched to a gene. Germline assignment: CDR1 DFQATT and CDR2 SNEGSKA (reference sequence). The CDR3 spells CSASGGWGTENYGYTF. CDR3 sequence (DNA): TGCAGTGCTAGTGGTGGTTGGGGGACAGAAAACTATGGCTACACCTTC.

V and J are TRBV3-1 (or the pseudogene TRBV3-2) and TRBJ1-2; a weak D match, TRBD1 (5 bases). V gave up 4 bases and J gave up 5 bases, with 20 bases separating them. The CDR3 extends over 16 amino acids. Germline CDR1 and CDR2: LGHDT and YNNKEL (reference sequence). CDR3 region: CASSLTTSRQPYGYTF. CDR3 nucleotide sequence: TGTGCCAGCAGCCTAACGACCTCGAGACAGCCGTATGGCTACACCTTC.

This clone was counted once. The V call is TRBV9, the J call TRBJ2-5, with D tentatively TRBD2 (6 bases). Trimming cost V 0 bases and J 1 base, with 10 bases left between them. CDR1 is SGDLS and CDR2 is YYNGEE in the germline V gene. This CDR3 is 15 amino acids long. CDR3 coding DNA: TGTGCCAGCAGCGTAGGGGGGGTCCTCCAAGAGACCCAGTACTTC. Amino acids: CASSVGGVLQETQYF. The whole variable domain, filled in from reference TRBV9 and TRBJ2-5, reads DSGVTQTPKHLITATGQRVTLRCSPRSGDLSVYWYQQSLDQGLQFLIQYYNGEERAKGNILERFSAQQFPDLHSELNLSSLELGDSALYFCASSVGGVLQETQYFGPGTRLLVL.

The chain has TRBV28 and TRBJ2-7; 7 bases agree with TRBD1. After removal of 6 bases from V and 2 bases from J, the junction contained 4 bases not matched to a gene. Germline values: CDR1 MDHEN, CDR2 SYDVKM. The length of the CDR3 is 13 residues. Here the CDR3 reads CASRGTGAYEQYF. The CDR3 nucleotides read TGTGCCAGCAGGGGAACAGGGGCCTACGAGCAGTACTTC. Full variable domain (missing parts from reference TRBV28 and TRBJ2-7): DVKVTQSSRYLVKRTGEKVFLECVQDMDHENMFWYRQDPGLGLRLIYFSYDVKMKEKGDIPEGYSVSREKKERFSLILESASTNQTSMYLCASRGTGAYEQYFGPGTRLTVT.

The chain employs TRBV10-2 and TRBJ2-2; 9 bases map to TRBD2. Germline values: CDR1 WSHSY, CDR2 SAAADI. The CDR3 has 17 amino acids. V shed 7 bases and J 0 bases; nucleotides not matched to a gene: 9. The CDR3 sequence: CASNGVAGEPNTGELFF. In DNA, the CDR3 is TGCGCCAGCAACGGAGTAGCGGGGGAACCGAACACCGGGGAGCTGTTTTTT.

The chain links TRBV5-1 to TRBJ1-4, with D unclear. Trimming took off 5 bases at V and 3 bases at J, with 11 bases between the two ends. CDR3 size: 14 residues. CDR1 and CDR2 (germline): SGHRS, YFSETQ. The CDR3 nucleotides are TGCGCCAGCAGTCTCCGTGCAGCTAATGAAAAACTGTTTTTT. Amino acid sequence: CASSLRAANEKLFF.

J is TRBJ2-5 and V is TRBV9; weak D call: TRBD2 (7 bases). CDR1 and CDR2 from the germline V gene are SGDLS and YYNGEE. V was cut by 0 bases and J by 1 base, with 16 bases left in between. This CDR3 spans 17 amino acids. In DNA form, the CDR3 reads TGTGCCAGCAGCGTAGCATCGGGGGGCCCCCCCCAAGAGACCCAGTACTTC. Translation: CASSVASGGPPQETQYF.